A single TCR beta chain is shown here with its context. Clones were read by immunoSEQ multiplex PCR, and TCRdb kept only the in-frame ones, dropping some. The repertoire consists of 900,000 to 1,200,000 clones, with 70% to 80% occurring once and the leading ten covering around 0.6%. These data belong to a study of shared clonotypes between healthy human individuals. The ends lost 3 bases at V and 0 bases at J; junction bases unmatched: 5. The germline V gene has CDR1 SQVTM and CDR2 ANQGSEA. The CDR3 has 15 amino acids. The rearrangement uses TRBV29-1 and TRBJ2-1; 7 bases match TRBD2. Sequencing was done on a sample of memory CD4+ T cells from PBMCs. Subset denoted: CD45RA-negative fraction. The TCR sequence derives from a man aged 18 to 35 in good health. Some clones in this sample may be carry-over from other donors' samples. CDR3 loop: CSVDFGRNSYNEQFF. In DNA, the CDR3 is TGCAGCGTTGACTTCGGGAGGAACTCCTACAATGAGCAGTTCTTC.